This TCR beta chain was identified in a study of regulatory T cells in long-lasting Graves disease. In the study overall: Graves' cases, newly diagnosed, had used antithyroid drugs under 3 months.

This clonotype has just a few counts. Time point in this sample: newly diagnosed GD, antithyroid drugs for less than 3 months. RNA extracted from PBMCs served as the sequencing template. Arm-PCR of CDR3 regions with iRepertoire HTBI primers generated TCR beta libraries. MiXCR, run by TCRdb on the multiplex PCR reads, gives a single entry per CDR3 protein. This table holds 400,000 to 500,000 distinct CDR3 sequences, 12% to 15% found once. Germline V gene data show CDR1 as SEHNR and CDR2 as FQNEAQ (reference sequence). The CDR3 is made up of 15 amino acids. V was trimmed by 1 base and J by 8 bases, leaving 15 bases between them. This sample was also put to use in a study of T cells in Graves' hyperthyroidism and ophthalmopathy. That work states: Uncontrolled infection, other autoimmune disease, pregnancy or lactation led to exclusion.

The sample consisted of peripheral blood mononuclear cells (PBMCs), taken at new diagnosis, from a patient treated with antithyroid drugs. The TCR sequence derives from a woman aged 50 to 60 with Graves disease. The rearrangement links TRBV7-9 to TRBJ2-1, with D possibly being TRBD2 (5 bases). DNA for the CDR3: TGTGCCAGCAGCTTAGGTTTCAGTGCCGGGGATGAGCAGTTCTTC. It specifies CASSLGFSAGDEQFF.